This entry describes one T cell receptor beta chain. As handled by the study authors: Amplification of reference gene primers provided the estimated nucleated cell counts. The method was immunoSEQ multiplex PCR; TCRdb's version includes in-frame clones alone and lacks a portion of them. V and J calls and clone size are as listed in that table; D and trimming were resolved from the DNA. Of around 700,000 clones listed, about 87% are singletons. These data come from a study of blood T cell repertoires in COVID-19. The sample taken for sequencing was peripheral blood. The origin of this receptor is a woman under 30 with acute or convalescent COVID-19.

CDR3 sequence (DNA): TGTGCCAGCAGCTTCGACAGCACCAATGGCTACACCTTC. The encoded protein is CASSFDSTNGYTF. The chain links TRBV5-4 to TRBJ1-2; possible D gene TRBD1, 5 bases. The V gene lost 2 bases and the J gene lost 6 bases, with 11 bases spanning the gap. Germline CDR1 reads SGHNT; CDR2 reads YYREEE (reference sequence). The CDR3 runs 13 residues.